The 8 T cell receptor beta chains below come from one sample, sequenced in a study of control samples from healthy donors and cancer patients (dated by TCRdb to 2020 to 2021). The protocol used for the library was the immunoSEQ multiplex PCR assay. The clones in this table, taken by TCRdb from immuneACCESS, are in-frame only. Not every clone is retained; where verified, under half of the shortfall comes from an unresolved V gene, and the cause of the rest is unknown. Recorded for this sample are about 55,000 clones; 95% to 96% of them occurred a single time. The ten largest clones capture 0.85% to 1.4% of the sample. Sequencing used blood. Receptors were obtained from a woman between 18 and 29 years old in good health.

This sequence joins TRBV18 and TRBJ2-2; 7 bases agree with TRBD1. V lost 3 bases and J lost 0; bases outside the gene matches: 1. Germline V gives CDR1 KGHSH, CDR2 LQKENI. This CDR3 spans 15 amino acids. CDR3 sequence: CASSPDRPNTGELFF. CDR3 nucleotide sequence: TGTGCCAGCTCACCGGACAGGCCGAACACCGGGGAGCTGTTTTTT.

V is TRBV15 and J is TRBJ2-1, with unresolved D. V gave up 4 bases and J gave up 7 bases, with 14 bases separating them. This CDR3 is 14 amino acids long. Germline CDR1 LNHNV, CDR2 YYDKDF (reference sequence). The CDR3 bases are TGTGCCACCAGCATCCTTATACTGGGGAATGAGCAGTTCTTC. It encodes CATSILILGNEQFF.

The rearrangement links TRBV11-1 to TRBJ2-7; possible D gene TRBD1, 5 bases. The CDR3 sequence is 13 residues long. CDR1 and CDR2 (germline): SGHAT, FQDESV (reference sequence). Between the trimmed V and J ends, which lost 2 bases and 5 bases, there was a span of 10 bases. This CDR3 reads CASSLWGEHEQYF. The CDR3 nucleotides are TGTGCCAGCAGCTTATGGGGCGAGCACGAGCAGTACTTC.

This clone was seen just once. The chain recombines TRBV18 with TRBJ2-7; D gene unclear. Germline V CDR1 and CDR2: KGHSH, LQKENI. The CDR3 is made up of 15 amino acids. V was clipped by 5 bases and J by 0 bases, with 14 bases between them. CDR3 amino acids: CASSFDTDSSYEQYF. The CDR3 coding sequence is TGTGCCAGCTCATTCGATACGGATAGCTCCTACGAGCAGTACTTC.

This clone was picked up one time. CDR3 region: CASSLWQGATQYF. The CDR3, as DNA: TGTGCCAGCAGCTTGTGGCAGGGGGCGACCCAGTACTTC. This chain links TRBV5-6 with TRBJ2-5, with 8 positions matching TRBD1. This CDR3 is built from 13 residues. V dropped 1 base and J dropped 7; count of bases not matched to a gene: 3. Germline V lookup: CDR1 SGHDT, CDR2 YYEEEE.

The chain links TRBV27 to TRBJ1-2; D is undetermined. V lost 5 bases and J lost 4, with 8 bases in between. The CDR3 is 12 amino acids. Germline CDR1 MNHEY, CDR2 SMNVEV (reference sequence). The CDR3 nucleotides read TGTGCCAGCAGTCCCGGCAGCTATGGCTACACCTTC. It encodes CASSPGSYGYTF.

V gene TRBV3-1 (or the pseudogene TRBV3-2) combines with J gene TRBJ2-5; 10 bases fit TRBD1. The CDR3 loop spans 21 amino acids. Germline CDR1 LGHDT, CDR2 YNNKEL (reference sequence). V lost 4 bases and J lost 6; bases outside the gene matches: 26. This chain's CDR3 is CASSRTFLWDRGPRAGKTQYF. CDR3 in DNA: TGTGCCAGCAGCCGCACCTTCCTTTGGGACAGGGGCCCTAGGGCCGGCAAGACCCAGTACTTC.

The chain is built from TRBV6-4 and TRBJ2-3; 11 bases match TRBD2. J gave up 2 bases and V 7 bases, and 5 bases lay outside the gene matches. In germline, CDR1 is MRHNA, CDR2 SNTAGT. The CDR3 length is 15 residues. CDR3 sequence: CASTLSGGATDTQYF. CDR3 sequence (DNA): TGTGCCAGCACCCTTAGCGGGGGGGCCACAGATACGCAGTATTTT.